This T cell receptor (beta chain) is drawn from a study of tissue T cells after allogeneic stem cell transplantation. V lost 1 base and J 5 bases, leaving 6 bases between the germline ends. Germline values: CDR1 SGHAT, CDR2 FQNNGV. The CDR3 consists of 13 residues. The assay was immunoSEQ multiplex PCR, and TCRdb's table has in-frame clones only and misses some. The repertoire holds roughly 8,900 clones, with approximately 64% as singletons. This chain links TRBV11-2 with TRBJ2-1; D is ambiguous. The source material was tissue from the ileum, sampled at autopsy. The source is a woman aged 18-49 years with breast cancer. The CDR3 loop reads CASSLAQDNEQFF. For the CDR3, the DNA is TGTGCCAGCAGCTTAGCCCAGGACAATGAGCAGTTCTTC.